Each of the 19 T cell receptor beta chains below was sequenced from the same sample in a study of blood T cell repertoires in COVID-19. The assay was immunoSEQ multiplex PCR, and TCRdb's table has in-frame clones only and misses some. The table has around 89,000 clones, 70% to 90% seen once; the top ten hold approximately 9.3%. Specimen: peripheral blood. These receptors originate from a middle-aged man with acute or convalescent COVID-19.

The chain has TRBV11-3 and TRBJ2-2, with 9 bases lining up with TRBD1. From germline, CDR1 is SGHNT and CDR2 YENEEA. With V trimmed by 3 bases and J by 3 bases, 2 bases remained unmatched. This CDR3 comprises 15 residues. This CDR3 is CASSLGDRDTGELFF. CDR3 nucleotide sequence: TGTGCCAGCAGCTTGGGGGACAGGGACACCGGGGAGCTGTTTTTT.

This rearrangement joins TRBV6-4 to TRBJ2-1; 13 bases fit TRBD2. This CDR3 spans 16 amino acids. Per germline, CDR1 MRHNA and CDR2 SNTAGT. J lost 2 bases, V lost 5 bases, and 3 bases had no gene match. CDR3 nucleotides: TGTGCCAGCAGTCGGACTAGCGGGGGACCCTACAATGAGCAGTTCTTC. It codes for CASSRTSGGPYNEQFF.

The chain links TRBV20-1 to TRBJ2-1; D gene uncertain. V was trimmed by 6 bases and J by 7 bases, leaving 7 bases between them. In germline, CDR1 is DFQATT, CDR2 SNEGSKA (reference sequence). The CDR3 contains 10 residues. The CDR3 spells CSASQNEQFF. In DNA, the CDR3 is TGCAGTGCCTCCCAGAATGAGCAGTTCTTC.

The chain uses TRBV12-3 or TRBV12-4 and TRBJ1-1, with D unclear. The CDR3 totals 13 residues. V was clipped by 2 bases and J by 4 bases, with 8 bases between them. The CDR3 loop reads CASSLRQGTEAFF. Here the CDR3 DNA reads TGTGCCAGCAGTTTAAGACAAGGCACTGAAGCTTTCTTT.

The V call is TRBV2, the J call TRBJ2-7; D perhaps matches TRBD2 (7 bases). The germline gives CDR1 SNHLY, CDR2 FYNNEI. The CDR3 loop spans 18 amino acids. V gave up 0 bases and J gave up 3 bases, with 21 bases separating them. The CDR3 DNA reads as TGTGCCAGCAGTGAAGCCAACCCGGGGGGCCCGCCACGCTACGAGCAGTACTTC. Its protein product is CASSEANPGGPPRYEQYF. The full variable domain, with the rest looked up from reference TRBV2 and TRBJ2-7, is EPEVTQTPSHQVTQMGQEVILRCVPISNHLYFYWYRQILGQKVEFLVSFYNNEISEKSEIFDDQFSVERPDGSNFTLKIRSTKLEDSAMYFCASSEANPGGPPRYEQYFGPGTRLTVT.

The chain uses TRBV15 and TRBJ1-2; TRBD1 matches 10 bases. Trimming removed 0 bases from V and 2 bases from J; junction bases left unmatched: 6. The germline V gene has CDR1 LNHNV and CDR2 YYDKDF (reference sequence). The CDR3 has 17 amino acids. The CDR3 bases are TGTGCCACCAGCAGAGACGCTGACAGGGGGCGCAACTATGGCTACACCTTC. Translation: CATSRDADRGRNYGYTF. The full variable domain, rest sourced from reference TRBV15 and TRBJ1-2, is DAMVIQNPRYQVTQFGKPVTLSCSQTLNHNVMYWYQQKSSQAPKLLFHYYDKDFNNEADTPDNFQSRRPNTSFCFLDIRSPGLGDTAMYLCATSRDADRGRNYGYTFGSGTRLTVV.

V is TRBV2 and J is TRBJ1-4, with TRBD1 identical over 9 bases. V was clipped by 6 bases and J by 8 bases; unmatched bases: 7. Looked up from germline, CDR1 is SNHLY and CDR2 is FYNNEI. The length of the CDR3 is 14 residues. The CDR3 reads CASRGDRAREKLFF. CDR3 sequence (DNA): TGTGCCAGCAGGGGGGACAGGGCTCGGGAAAAACTGTTTTTT.

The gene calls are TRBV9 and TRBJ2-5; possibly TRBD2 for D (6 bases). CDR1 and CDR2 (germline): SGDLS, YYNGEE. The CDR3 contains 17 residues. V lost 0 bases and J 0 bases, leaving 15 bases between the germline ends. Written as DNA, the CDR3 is TGTGCCAGCAGCGTAGGGGCCCTGGGGAGGTACCAAGAGACCCAGTACTTC. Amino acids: CASSVGALGRYQETQYF.

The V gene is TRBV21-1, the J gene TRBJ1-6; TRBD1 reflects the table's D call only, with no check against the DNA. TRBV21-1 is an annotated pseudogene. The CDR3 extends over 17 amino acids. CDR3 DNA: TGTGCCAGCAGCCCTCGGACAGGTCCGACCGAGTGTGCGGACCTCCACTTT. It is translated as CASSPRTGPTECADLHF.

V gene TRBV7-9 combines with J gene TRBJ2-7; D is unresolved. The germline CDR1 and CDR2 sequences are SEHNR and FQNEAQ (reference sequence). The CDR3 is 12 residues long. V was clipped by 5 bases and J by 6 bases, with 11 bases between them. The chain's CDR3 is CASSQPLGEQYF. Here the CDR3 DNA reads TGTGCCAGCAGCCAACCCCTCGGCGAGCAGTACTTC.

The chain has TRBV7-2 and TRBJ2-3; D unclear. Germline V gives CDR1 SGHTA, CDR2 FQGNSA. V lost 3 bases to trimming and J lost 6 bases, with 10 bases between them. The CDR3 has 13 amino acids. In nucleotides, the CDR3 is TGTGCCAGCAGCTTTTCTGTCGGGGATACGCAGTATTTT. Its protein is CASSFSVGDTQYF.

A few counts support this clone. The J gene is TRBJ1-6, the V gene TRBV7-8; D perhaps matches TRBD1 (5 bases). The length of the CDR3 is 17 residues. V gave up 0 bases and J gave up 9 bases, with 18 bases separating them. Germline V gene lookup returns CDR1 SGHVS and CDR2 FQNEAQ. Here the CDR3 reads CASSLASGGGMGSPLHF. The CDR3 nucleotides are TGTGCCAGCAGCTTAGCTTCGGGGGGGGGTATGGGTTCACCCCTCCACTTT.

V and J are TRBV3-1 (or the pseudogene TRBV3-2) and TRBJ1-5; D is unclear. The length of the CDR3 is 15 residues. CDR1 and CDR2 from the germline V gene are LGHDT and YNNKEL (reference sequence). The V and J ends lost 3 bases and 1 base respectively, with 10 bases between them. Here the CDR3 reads CASSQGPISNQPQHF. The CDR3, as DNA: TGTGCCAGCAGCCAGGGCCCCATAAGCAATCAGCCCCAGCATTTT.

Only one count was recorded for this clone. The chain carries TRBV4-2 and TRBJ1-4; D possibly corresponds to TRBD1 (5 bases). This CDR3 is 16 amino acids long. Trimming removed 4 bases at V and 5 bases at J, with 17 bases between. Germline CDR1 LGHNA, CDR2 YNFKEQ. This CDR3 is CASSRGSGGVNEKLFF. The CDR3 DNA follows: TGTGCCAGCAGCCGGGGGTCCGGGGGAGTGAATGAAAAACTGTTTTTT.

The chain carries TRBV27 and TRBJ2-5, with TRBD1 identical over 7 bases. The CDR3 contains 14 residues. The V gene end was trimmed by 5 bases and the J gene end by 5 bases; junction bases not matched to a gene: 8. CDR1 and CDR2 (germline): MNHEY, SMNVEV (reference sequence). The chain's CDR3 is CASSARQGWETQYF. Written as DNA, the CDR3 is TGTGCCAGCAGTGCACGACAGGGTTGGGAGACCCAGTACTTC.

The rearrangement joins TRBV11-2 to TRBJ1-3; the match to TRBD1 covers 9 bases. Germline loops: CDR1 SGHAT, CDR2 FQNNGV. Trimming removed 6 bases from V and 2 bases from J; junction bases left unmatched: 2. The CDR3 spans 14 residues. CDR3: CASSRDRAGNTIYF. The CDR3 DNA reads TGTGCCAGCAGTAGGGACAGGGCTGGAAACACCATATATTTT.

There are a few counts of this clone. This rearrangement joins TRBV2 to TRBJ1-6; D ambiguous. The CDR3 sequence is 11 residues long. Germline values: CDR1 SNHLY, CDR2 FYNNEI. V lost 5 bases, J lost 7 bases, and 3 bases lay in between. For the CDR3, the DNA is TGTGCCAGCAGTCCGAATTCACCCCTCCACTTT. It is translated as CASSPNSPLHF.

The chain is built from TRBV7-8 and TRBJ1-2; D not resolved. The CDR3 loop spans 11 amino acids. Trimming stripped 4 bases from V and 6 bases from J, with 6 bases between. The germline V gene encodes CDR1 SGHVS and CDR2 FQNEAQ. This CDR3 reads CASSSYDGYTF. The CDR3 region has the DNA TGTGCCAGCAGCTCTTATGATGGCTACACCTTC. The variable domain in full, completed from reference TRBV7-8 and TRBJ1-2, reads GAGVSQSPRYKVAKRGQDVALRCDPISGHVSLFWYQQALGQGPEFLTYFQNEAQLDKSGLPSDRFFAERPEGSVSTLKIQRTQQEDSAVYLCASSSYDGYTFGSGTRLTVV.

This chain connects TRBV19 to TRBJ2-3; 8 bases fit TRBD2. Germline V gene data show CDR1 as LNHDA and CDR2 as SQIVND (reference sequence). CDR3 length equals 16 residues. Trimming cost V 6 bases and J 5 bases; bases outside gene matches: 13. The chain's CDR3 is CASRRGWRGVIDTQYF. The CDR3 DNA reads TGTGCCAGTAGGAGGGGGTGGCGGGGGGTAATAGATACGCAGTATTTT.